Listed below are T cell receptor beta chains from one sample, sequenced in a study of blood T cell repertoires in COVID-19. Libraries were prepared by immunoSEQ multiplex PCR; TCRdb keeps only in-frame clonotypes and omits some of them. The sample contains about 98,000 clones, roughly 86% of which appear only once. Sequencing was performed on peripheral blood. The receptors were gathered from a man aged 45-65 years with acute or convalescent COVID-19. Each CDR3 is given with its conserved first and last residue. D genes are given only for firm matches. Clone size, where shown, is once, few, many, or a class for clones that have expanded.

j_call clone_size v_call d_call cdr3_nt cdr3_aa
TRBJ1-2 once TRBV7-9 . TGTGCCAGCAGCTTAGTACAGGGCTCCTATGGCTACACCTTC CASSLVQGSYGYTF
TRBJ1-2 . TRBV6-5 TRBD1 TGTGCCAGCAGAAAAGTTAAGGGGACAGGGGGTGGCTACACCTTC CASRKVKGTGGGYTF
TRBJ1-2 . TRBV4-2 . TGTGCCAGCAGCCAAGGAGGAGGGTCCTATGGCTACACCTTC CASSQGGGSYGYTF
TRBJ2-7 . TRBV3-1/TRBV3-2 TRBD1 TGTGCCAGCAGCTACGACAGGGGGATAGGCTACGAGCAGTACTTC CASSYDRGIGYEQYF
TRBJ1-2 . TRBV6-5 . TGTGCCAGCAGCGGCAGGGGTTACTATGGCTACACCTTC CASSGRGYYGYTF
TRBJ1-1 . TRBV30 . TGTGCCTGGAGTGTAAACCGCCCCGTAACCGGGTCTGAAGCTTTCTTT CAWSVNRPVTGSEAFF
TRBJ2-2 . TRBV25-1 . TGTGCCAGCAGTGGGATAGCAACGAACACCGGGGAGCTGTTTTTT CASSGIATNTGELFF
TRBJ1-2 . TRBV6-1 . TGTGCCAGCAGTGAAGCTGCAGGGAACTATGGCTACACCTTC CASSEAAGNYGYTF
TRBJ1-1 . TRBV10-2 TRBD1 TGCGCCAGCACGGGACAGGGATTCACTGAAGCTTTCTTT CASTGQGFTEAFF
TRBJ2-1 . TRBV9 TRBD2 TGTGCCAGCAGCCCGATACTAGCGGGAGGGAATGAGCAGTTCTTC CASSPILAGGNEQFF
TRBJ1-2 . TRBV19 TRBD1 TGTGCCAGTAGCCCGACAGGGACGGGCTACACCTTC CASSPTGTGYTF
TRBJ1-2 . TRBV3-1/TRBV3-2 TRBD1 TGTGCCAGCAGGCGGGAGGGGACAGGGGGAAGCTACACCTTC CASRREGTGGSYTF
TRBJ1-4 . TRBV7-9 TRBD1 TGTGCCAGCAGCTTAACGGGACAGGGCAGAGAAAAACTGTTTTTT CASSLTGQGREKLFF
TRBJ1-2 once TRBV18 TRBD1 TGTGCCAGCTCACCGGCGTTGGACAGGGGGTACTATGGCTACACCTTC CASSPALDRGYYGYTF
TRBJ2-1 . TRBV29-1 TRBD1 TGCAGCGCCAGGGGGACGGGGCGCGGTGAGCAGTTCTTC CSARGTGRGEQFF
TRBJ1-5 . TRBV6-1 TRBD1 TGTGCCAGCAGTGAACCGTACAGGGGCAGCAATCAGCCCCAGCATTTT CASSEPYRGSNQPQHF
TRBJ1-1 . TRBV10-3 . TGTGCCATCCGGGGGGGGACTGAAGCTTTCTTT CAIRGGTEAFF
TRBJ2-1 few TRBV3-1/TRBV3-2 TRBD1 TGTGCCAGCAGCCAAGAATTGGGGGACAGTGCCTACAATGAGCAGTTCTTC CASSQELGDSAYNEQFF
TRBJ2-3 . TRBV2 TRBD2 TGTGCCAGCAGTGGGGGGGGACGGGCGCAGTATTTT CASSGGGRAQYF
TRBJ2-6 . TRBV5-6 TRBD1 TGTGCCAGCAGCTGGGACAGGGATTCCTCTGGGGCCAACGTCCTGACTTTC CASSWDRDSSGANVLTF
TRBJ1-5 once TRBV4-1 . TGCGCCAGCAGCCAAGCACAGCTCGCCGAGCCCCAGCATTTT CASSQAQLAEPQHF
TRBJ2-5 . TRBV6-4 TRBD1 TGTGCCAGCAGTGACACTGACAGGGCGGAGACCCAGTACTTC CASSDTDRAETQYF
TRBJ1-2 . TRBV12-3/TRBV12-4 . TGTGCCAGCTCCCCCCGGAACTATGGCTACACCTTC CASSPRNYGYTF
TRBJ2-3 . TRBV25-1 TRBD2 TGTGCCAGCAGTGCATGGGCGGGAGACACAGATACGCAGTATTTT CASSAWAGDTDTQYF
TRBJ2-3 . TRBV5-5 TRBD2 TGTGCCAGCAGCCCGGGACTAGCGGGAGGGCGAGGAGGGAGTGATACGCAGTATTTT CASSPGLAGGRGGSDTQYF
TRBJ2-5 . TRBV15 TRBD2 TGTGCCACCAGCAGATTGCGGGGAGTAGCGGGACATGGAGAGACCCAGTACTTC CATSRLRGVAGHGETQYF
TRBJ2-1 . TRBV5-1 . TGCGCCAGCAGTAGCGGCGGGGCGGGCTCCTACAATGAGCAGTTCTTC CASSSGGAGSYNEQFF
TRBJ2-7 . TRBV20-1 . TGCAGTGCTAGTGGGGGGCCAGGACGCTACGAGCAGTACTTC CSASGGPGRYEQYF
TRBJ2-5 . TRBV6-2/TRBV6-3 TRBD2 TGTGCCAGCAGCTCTAGCGGGCGGTTAGTAGAGACCCAGTACTTC CASSSSGRLVETQYF
TRBJ2-1 . TRBV5-1 TRBD2 TGCGCCAGCAATAGCGGGAGGGCCTCTTACAATGAGCAGTTCTTC CASNSGRASYNEQFF
TRBJ2-3 . TRBV4-1 . TGCGCCAGCAGCCAAGACGGGGTGGCAGATACGCAGTATTTT CASSQDGVADTQYF
TRBJ1-2 . TRBV21-1 . TGTGCCAGCAGCAAAGAAGAGATCTATGGCTACACCTTC CASSKEEIYGYTF
TRBJ2-7 . TRBV27 TRBD2 TGTGCCAGTTCACCGGGACTAGACTTCTACGAGCAGTACTTC CASSPGLDFYEQYF
TRBJ2-7 . TRBV3-1/TRBV3-2 . TGTGCCAGCAGCCAACTGCCTGAGTCCTACGAGCAGTACTTC CASSQLPESYEQYF
TRBJ2-7 once TRBV7-8 TRBD1 TGTGCCAGCAGCCGAGGGACAGGAGTCGCCTACGAGCAGTACTTC CASSRGTGVAYEQYF
TRBJ1-6 . TRBV4-1 . TGCGCCAGCAGCCAAGATGAACAGGCCTTCTCCTATAATTCACCCCTCCACTTT CASSQDEQAFSYNSPLHF
TRBJ1-4 . TRBV2 TRBD1 TGTGCCAGCAGTCCGGGGACAGGCAACGGGAAACTGTTTTTT CASSPGTGNGKLFF
TRBJ2-1 once TRBV6-5 TRBD2 TGTGCCACCAAGGGTACACTAGCGGGAGGTGTTGAGCAGTTCTTC CATKGTLAGGVEQFF
TRBJ1-1 few TRBV25-1 . TGTGCCAGCAGTGAACGGGAAGCTTTCTTT CASSEREAFF
TRBJ1-5 . TRBV3-1/TRBV3-2 . TGTGCCAGCAGCCAAGCGGAGGGTCAGCCCCAGCATTTT CASSQAEGQPQHF
TRBJ2-7 . TRBV11-3 TRBD1 TGTGCCAGCAGACGCGCCGGGACAGGGTTTTTGCACGAGCAGTACTTC CASRRAGTGFLHEQYF
TRBJ2-7 few TRBV19 . TGTGCCAGTAGTATAGATGAGTTCAACGAGCAGTACTTC CASSIDEFNEQYF
TRBJ1-6 once TRBV7-3 TRBD1 TGTGCCAGCAGTTCCGGGACAGGGGGCCGTTCACCCCTCCACTTT CASSSGTGGRSPLHF
TRBJ1-1 . TRBV6-5 . TGTGCCAGCAGCGGACAGTTTGAAGCTTTCTTT CASSGQFEAFF
TRBJ1-5 . TRBV2 TRBD1 TGTGCCAGCAGTTCTGGACAGGGACGACAGCCCCAGCATTTT CASSSGQGRQPQHF
TRBJ2-7 . TRBV6-5 . TGTGCCAGCCGAATCGCGGCCCCTGACGAGCAGTACTTC CASRIAAPDEQYF
TRBJ2-1 . TRBV24-1 . TGTGCCACAAGTGGGGGCCCCTACAATGAGCAGTTCTTC CATSGGPYNEQFF
TRBJ2-3 . TRBV9 . TGTGCCAGCAGCGTAGCTTCGGGGGGCACAGATACGCAGTATTTT CASSVASGGTDTQYF
TRBJ2-1 . TRBV5-4 . TGTGCCAGCAGACAAGACAGCCACAATGAGCAGTTCTTC CASRQDSHNEQFF
TRBJ1-1 . TRBV19 . TGTGCCAGTACGAGGGAAGTGAACACTGAAGCTTTCTTT CASTREVNTEAFF
TRBJ2-3 . TRBV18 TRBD2 TGTGCCAGCTCACCATCCCCGACTAGCGGGAAGGGAGGGCAGTATTTT CASSPSPTSGKGGQYF
TRBJ1-5 . TRBV6-6 . TGTGCCAGCACGCCGTTTGAGTTTCAGCCCCAGCATTTT CASTPFEFQPQHF
TRBJ2-1 . TRBV7-3 TRBD2 TGTGCCAGCAGCTTAATGGCGGGAGGGCCCTATGAGCAGTTCTTC CASSLMAGGPYEQFF